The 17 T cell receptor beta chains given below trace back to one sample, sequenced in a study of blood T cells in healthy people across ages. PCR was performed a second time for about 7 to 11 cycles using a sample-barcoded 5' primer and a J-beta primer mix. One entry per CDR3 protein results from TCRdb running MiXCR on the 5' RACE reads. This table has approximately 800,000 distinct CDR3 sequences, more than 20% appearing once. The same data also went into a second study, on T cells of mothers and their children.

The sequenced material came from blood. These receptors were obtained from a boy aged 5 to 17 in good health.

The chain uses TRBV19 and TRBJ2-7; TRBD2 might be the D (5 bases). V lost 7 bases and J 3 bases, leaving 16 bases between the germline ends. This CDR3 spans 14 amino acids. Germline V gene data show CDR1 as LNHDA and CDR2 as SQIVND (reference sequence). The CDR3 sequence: CASTTRNGDYEQYF. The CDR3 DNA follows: TGTGCCAGTACGACGAGGAACGGGGACTACGAGCAGTACTTC. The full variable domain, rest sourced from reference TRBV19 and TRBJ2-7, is DGGITQSPKYLFRKEGQNVTLSCEQNLNHDAMYWYRQDPGQGLRLIYYSQIVNDFQKGDIAEGYSVSREKKESFPLTVTSAQKNPTAFYLCASTTRNGDYEQYFGPGTRLTVT.

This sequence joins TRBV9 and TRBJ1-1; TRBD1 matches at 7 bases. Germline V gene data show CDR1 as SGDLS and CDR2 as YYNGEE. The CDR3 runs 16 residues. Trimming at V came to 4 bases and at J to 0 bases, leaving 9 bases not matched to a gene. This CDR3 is CASSPRPGQLNTEAFF. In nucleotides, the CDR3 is TGTGCCAGCAGCCCCCGGCCGGGACAGCTGAACACTGAAGCTTTCTTT.

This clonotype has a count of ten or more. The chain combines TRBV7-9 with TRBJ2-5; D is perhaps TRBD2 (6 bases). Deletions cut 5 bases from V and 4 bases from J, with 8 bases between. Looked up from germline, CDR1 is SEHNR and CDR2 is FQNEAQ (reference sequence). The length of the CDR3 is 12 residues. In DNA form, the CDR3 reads TGTGCCAGCAGCCGGGGGAGAGAGACCCAGTACTTC. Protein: CASSRGRETQYF.

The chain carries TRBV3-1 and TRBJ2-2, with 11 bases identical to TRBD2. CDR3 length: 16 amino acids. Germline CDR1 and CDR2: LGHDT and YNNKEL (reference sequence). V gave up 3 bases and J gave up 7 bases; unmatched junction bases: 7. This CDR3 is CASSHLAGGPGGELFF. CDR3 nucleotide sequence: TGTGCCAGCAGCCATTTAGCGGGAGGGCCCGGCGGGGAGCTGTTTTTT.

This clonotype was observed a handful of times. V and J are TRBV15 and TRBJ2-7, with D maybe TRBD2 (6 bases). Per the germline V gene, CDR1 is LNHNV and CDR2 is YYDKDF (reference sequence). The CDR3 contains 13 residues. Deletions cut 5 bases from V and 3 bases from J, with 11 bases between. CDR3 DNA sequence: TGTGCCACCAGCGGAGGGGAAAGCTACGAGCAGTACTTC. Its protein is CATSGGESYEQYF.

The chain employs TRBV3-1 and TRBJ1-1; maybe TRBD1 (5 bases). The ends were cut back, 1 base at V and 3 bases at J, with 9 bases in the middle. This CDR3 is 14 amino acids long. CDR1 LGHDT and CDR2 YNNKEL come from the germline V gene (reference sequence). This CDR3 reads CASSQGPGHTEAFF. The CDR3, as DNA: TGTGCCAGCAGCCAAGGTCCAGGGCACACTGAAGCTTTCTTT.

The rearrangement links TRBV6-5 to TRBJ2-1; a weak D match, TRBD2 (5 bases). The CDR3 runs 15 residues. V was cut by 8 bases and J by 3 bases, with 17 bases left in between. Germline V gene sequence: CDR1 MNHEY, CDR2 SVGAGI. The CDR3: CASYPLSGDYNEQFF. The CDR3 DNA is TGTGCCAGCTACCCCTTGAGCGGAGACTACAATGAGCAGTTCTTC.

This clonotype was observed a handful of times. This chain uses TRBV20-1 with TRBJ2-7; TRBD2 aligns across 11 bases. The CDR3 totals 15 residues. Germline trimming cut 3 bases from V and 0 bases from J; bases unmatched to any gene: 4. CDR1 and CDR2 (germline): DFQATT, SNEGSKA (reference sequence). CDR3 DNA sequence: TGCAGTGCTAGCACTGGACTAGCGGGCTCCTACGAGCAGTACTTC. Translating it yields CSASTGLAGSYEQYF.

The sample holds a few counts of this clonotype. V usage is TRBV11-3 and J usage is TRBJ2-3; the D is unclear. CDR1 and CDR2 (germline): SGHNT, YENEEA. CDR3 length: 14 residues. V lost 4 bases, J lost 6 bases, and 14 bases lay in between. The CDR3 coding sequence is TGTGCCAGCAGCTCCTTTCTTATCCCCGATACGCAGTATTTT. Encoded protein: CASSSFLIPDTQYF. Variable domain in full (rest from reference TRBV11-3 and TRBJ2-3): EAGVVQSPRYKIIEKKQPVAFWCNPISGHNTLYWYLQNLGQGPELLIRYENEEAVDDSQLPKDRFSAERLKGVDSTLKIQPAELGDSAVYLCASSSFLIPDTQYFGPGTRLTVL.

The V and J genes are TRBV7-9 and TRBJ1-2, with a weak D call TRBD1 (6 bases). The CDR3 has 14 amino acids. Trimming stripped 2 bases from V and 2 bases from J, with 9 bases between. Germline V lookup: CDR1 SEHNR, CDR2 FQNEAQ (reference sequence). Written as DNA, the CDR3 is TGTGCCAGCAGCTTACCAGGGGTGAACTATGGCTACACCTTC. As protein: CASSLPGVNYGYTF.

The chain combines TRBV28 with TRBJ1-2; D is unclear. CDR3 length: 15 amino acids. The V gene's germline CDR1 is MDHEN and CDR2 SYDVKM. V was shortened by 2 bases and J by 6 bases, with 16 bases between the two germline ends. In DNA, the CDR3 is TGTGCCAGCAGTTTAGCTGAGGGCTCGCTACATGGCTACACCTTC. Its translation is CASSLAEGSLHGYTF.

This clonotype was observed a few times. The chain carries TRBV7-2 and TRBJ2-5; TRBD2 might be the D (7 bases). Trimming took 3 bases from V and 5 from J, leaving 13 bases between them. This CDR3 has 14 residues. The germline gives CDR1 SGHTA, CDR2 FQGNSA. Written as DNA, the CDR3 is TGTGCCAGCAGCTTCGGGGGGCTAAGGGAGACCCAGTACTTC. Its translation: CASSFGGLRETQYF. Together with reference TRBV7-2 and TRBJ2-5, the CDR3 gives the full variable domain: GAGVSQSPSNKVTEKGKDVELRCDPISGHTALYWYRQSLGQGLEFLIYFQGNSAPDKSGLPSDRFSAERTGGSVSTLTIQRTQQEDSAVYLCASSFGGLRETQYFGPGTRLLVL.

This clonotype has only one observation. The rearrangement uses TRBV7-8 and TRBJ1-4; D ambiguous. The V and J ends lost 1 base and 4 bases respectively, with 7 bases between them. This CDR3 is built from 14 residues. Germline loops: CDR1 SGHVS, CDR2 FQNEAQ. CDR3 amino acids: CASSLGSRNEKLFF. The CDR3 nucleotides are TGTGCCAGCAGCTTAGGGAGCCGTAATGAAAAACTGTTTTTT.

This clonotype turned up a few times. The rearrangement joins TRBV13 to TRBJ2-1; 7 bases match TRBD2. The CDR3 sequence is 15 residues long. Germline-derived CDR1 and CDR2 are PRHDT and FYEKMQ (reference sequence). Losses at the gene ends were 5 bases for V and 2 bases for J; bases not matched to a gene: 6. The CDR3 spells CASSPGLKTYNEQFF. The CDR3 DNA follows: TGTGCCAGCAGCCCGGGACTAAAGACCTACAATGAGCAGTTCTTC.

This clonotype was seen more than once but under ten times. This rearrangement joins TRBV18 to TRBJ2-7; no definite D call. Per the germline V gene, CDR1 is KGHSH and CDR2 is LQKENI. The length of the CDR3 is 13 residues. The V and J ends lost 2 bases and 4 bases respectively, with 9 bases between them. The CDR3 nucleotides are TGTGCCAGCTCACCATCGACACTATACGAGCAGTACTTC. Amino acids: CASSPSTLYEQYF.

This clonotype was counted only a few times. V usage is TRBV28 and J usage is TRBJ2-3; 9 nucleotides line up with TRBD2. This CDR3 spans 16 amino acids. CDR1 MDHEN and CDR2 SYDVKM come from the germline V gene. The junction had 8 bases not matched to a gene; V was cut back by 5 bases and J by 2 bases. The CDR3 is CASSPQGGGATDTQYF. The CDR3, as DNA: TGTGCCAGCAGTCCCCAAGGCGGGGGGGCCACAGATACGCAGTATTTT.

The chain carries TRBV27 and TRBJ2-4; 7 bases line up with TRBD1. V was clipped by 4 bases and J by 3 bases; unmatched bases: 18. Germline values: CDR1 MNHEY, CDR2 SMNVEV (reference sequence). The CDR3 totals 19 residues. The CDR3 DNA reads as TGTGCCAGCAGTTCCCTGCACGTTGGACTTCCAGGGGGCAAAAACATTCAGTACTTC. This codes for CASSSLHVGLPGGKNIQYF.